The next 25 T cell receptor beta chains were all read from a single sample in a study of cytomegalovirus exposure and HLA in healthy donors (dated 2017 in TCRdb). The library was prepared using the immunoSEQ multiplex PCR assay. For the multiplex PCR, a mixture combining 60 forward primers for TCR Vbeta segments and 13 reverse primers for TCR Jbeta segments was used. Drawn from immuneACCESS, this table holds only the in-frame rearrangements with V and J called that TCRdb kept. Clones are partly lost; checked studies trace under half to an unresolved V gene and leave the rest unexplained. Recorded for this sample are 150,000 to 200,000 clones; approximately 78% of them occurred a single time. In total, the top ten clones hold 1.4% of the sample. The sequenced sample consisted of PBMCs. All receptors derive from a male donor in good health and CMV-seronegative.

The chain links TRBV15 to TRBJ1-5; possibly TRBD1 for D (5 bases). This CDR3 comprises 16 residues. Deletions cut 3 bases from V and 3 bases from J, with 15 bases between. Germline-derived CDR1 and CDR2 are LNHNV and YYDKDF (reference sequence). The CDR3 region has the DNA TGTGCCACCAGCAGCTGGACAACCGCCCCCAATCAGCCCCAGCATTTT. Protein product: CATSSWTTAPNQPQHF.

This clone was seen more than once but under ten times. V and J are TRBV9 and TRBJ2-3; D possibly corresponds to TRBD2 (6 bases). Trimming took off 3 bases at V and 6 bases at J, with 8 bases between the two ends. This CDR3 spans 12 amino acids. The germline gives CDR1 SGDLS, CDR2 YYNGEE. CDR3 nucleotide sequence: TGTGCCAGCAGCGGTGGGGGGGATACGCAGTATTTT. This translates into CASSGGGDTQYF.

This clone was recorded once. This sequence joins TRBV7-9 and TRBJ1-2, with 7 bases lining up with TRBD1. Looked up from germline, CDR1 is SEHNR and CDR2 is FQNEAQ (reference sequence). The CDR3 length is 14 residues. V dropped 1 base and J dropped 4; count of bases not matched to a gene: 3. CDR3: CASSLEGTAYGYTF. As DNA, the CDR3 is TGTGCCAGCAGCTTAGAGGGGACAGCCTATGGCTACACCTTC.

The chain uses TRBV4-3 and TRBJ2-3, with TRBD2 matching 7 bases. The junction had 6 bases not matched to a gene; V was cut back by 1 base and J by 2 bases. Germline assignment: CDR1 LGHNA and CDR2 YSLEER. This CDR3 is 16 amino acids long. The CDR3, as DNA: TGCGCCAGCAGCCAAGTGCGAAGCGGGGCCACAGATACGCAGTATTTT. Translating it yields CASSQVRSGATDTQYF.

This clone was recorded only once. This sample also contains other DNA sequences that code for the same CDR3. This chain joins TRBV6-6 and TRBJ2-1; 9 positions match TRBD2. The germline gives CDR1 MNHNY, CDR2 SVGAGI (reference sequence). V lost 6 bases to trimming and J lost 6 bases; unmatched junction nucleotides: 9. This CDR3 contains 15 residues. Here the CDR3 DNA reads TGTGCCAGCAGCCCCGGGACTAGCCGTTTCAATGAGCAGTTCTTC. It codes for CASSPGTSRFNEQFF.

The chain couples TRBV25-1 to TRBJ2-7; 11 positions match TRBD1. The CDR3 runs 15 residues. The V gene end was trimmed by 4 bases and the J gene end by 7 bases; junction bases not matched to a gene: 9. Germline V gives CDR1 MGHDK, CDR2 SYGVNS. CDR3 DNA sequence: TGTGCCAGCAGTGCCCGCGGACAGGGGGCTGGGGAGCAGTACTTC. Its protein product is CASSARGQGAGEQYF.

CDR3 sequence (DNA): TGCGCCAGCAGCCGGGACTCCGCCTACTCCTACGAGCAGTACTTC. This codes for CASSRDSAYSYEQYF. The rearrangement links TRBV4-1 to TRBJ2-7, with D possibly TRBD2 on 6 matching bases. V dropped 4 bases and J dropped 0 bases, with 13 bases sitting between them. There are 15 residues in the CDR3. Looked up from germline, CDR1 is MGHRA and CDR2 is YSYEKL.

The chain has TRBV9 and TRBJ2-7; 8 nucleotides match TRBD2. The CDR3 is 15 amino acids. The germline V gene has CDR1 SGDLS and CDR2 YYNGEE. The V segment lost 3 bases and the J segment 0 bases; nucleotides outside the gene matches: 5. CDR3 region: CASSGAGGSSYEQYF. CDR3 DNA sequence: TGTGCCAGCAGCGGTGCGGGGGGCAGCTCCTACGAGCAGTACTTC.

The CDR3 spells CASSQAPQGMRETQYF. The CDR3 DNA reads TGTGCCAGCAGCCAAGCCCCTCAGGGGATGCGGGAGACCCAGTACTTC. This chain joins TRBV14 and TRBJ2-5; TRBD1 might be the D (6 bases). CDR1 is SGHDN and CDR2 is FVKESK in the germline V gene. The CDR3 is 16 amino acids. The V end lost 1 base, the J end lost 5 bases, and 17 bases lay between the germline ends.

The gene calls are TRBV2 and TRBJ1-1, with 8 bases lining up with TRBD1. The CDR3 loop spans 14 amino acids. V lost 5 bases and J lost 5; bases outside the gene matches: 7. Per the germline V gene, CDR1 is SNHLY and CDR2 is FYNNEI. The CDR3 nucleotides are TGTGCCAGCAGTTCTCAGGGGGCCGCGACTGAAGCTTTCTTT. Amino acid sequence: CASSSQGAATEAFF.

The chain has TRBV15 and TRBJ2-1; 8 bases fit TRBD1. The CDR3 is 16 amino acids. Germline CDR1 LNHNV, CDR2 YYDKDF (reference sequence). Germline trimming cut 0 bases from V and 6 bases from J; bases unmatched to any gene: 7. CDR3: CATSRDGAGGRNEQFF. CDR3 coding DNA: TGTGCCACCAGCAGAGATGGGGCAGGGGGCCGCAATGAGCAGTTCTTC.

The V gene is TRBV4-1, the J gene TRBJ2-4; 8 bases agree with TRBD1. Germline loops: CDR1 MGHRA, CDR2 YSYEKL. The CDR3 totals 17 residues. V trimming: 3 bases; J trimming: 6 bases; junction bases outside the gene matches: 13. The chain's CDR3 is CASSQTGQGSMGNIQYF. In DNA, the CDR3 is TGCGCCAGCAGCCAGACCGGACAGGGCTCTATGGGAAACATTCAGTACTTC.

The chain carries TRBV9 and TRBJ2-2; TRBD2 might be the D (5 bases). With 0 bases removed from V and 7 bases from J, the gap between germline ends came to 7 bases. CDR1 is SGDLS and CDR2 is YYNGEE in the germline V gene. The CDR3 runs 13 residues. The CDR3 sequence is CASSVAGNGELFF. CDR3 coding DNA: TGTGCCAGCAGCGTAGCGGGGAACGGGGAGCTGTTTTTT.

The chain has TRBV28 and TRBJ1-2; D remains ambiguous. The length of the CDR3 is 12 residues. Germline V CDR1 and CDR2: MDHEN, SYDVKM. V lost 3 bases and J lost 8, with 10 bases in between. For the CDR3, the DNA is TGTGCCAGCAGTTTTTTGACTGAAGGCTACACCTTC. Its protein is CASSFLTEGYTF.

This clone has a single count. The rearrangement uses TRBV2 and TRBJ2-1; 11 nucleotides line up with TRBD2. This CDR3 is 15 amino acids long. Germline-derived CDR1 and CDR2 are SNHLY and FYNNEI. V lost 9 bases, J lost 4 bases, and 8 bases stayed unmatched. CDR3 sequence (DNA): TGTGCCAGTGATAGCGGGGGGGCGTGGTACAATGAGCAGTTCTTC. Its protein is CASDSGGAWYNEQFF.

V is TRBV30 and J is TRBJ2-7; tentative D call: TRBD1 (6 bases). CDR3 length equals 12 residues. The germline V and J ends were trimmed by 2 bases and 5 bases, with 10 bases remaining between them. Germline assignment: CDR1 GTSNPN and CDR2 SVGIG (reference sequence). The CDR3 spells CAWSPQGHEQYF. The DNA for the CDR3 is TGTGCCTGGAGTCCACAGGGCCACGAGCAGTACTTC.

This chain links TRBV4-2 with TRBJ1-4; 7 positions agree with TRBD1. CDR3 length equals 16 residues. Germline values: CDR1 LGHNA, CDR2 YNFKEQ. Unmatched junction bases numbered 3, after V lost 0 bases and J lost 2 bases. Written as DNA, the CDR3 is TGTGCCAGCAGCCAAGATCTAGGGGGCACTAATGAAAAACTGTTTTTT. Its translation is CASSQDLGGTNEKLFF.

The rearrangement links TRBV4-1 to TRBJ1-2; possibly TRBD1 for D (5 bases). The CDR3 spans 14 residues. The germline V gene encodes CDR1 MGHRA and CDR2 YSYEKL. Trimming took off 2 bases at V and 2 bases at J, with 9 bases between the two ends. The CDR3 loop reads CASSQPSGNYGYTF. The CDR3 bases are TGCGCCAGCAGCCAACCCTCAGGGAACTATGGCTACACCTTC.

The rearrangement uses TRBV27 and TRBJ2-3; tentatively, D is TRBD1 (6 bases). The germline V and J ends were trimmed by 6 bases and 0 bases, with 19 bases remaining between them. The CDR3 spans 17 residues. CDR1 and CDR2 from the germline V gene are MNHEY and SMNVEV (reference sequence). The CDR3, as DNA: TGTGCCAGCAGACCTATACGGACAGTATCTAGCACAGATACGCAGTATTTT. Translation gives CASRPIRTVSSTDTQYF.

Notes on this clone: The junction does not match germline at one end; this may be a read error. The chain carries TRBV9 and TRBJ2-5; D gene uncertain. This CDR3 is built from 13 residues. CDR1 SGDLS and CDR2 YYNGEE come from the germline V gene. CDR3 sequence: CASSVGPREAQYF. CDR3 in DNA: TGTGCCAGCAGCGTAGGGCCAAGAGAGGCCCAGTACTTC.

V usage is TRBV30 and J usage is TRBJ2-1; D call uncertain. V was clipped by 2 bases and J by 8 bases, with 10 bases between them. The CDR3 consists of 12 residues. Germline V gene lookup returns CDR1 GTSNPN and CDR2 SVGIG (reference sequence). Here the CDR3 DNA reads TGTGCCTGGAGTCCCGCGCGGCATGAGCAGTTCTTC. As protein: CAWSPARHEQFF.

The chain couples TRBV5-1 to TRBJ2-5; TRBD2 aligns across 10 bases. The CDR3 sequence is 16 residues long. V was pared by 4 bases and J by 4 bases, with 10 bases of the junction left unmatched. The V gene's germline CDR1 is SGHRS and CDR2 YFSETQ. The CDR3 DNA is TGCGCCAGCAGCCCTTCTAGCGGGGGCCCCTCAGAGACCCAGTACTTC. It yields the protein CASSPSSGGPSETQYF.

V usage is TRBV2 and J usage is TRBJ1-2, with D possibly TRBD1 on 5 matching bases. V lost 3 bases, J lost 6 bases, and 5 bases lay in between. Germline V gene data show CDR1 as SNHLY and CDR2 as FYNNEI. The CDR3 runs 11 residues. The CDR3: CASSDRDGYTF. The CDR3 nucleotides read TGTGCCAGCAGTGACAGGGATGGCTACACCTTC.

CDR3 sequence (DNA): TGTGCCAGCAGCCGGGCGGGGGTATATGGCTACACCTTC. It yields the protein CASSRAGVYGYTF. The V and J genes are TRBV5-6 and TRBJ1-2; a weak D match, TRBD1 (5 bases). The germline gives CDR1 SGHDT, CDR2 YYEEEE. The CDR3 spans 13 residues. Trimming removed 4 bases at V and 5 bases at J, with 12 bases between.

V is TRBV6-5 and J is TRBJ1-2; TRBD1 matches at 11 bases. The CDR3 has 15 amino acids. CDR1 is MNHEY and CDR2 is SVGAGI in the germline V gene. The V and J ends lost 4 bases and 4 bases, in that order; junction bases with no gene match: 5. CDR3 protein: CASSSDRGRVYGYTF. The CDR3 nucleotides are TGTGCCAGCAGTTCGGACAGGGGGCGCGTCTATGGCTACACCTTC.